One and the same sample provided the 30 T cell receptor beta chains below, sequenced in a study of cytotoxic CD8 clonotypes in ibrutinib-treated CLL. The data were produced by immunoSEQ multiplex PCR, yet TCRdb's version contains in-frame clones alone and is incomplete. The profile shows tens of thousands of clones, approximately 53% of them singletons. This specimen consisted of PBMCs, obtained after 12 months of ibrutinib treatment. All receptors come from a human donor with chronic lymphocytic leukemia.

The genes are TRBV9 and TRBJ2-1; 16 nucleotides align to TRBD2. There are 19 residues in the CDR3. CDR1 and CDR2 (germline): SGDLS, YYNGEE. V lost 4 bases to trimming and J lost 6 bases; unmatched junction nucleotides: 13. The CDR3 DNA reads TGTGCCAGCAGCCCCACTTACGGGACTAGCGGGAGGGCCACCAATGAGCAGTTCTTC. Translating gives CASSPTYGTSGRATNEQFF.

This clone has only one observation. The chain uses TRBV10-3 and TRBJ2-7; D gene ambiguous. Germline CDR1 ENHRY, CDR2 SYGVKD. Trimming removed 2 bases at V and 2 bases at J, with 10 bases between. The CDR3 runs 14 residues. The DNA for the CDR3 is TGTGCCATCAGTGAGAGGACCGACACCTACGAGCAGTACTTC. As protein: CAISERTDTYEQYF.

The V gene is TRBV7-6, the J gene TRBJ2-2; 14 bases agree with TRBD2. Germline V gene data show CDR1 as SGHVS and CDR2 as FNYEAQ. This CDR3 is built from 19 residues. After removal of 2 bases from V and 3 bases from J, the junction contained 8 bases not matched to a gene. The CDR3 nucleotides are TGTGCCAGCAGCTTACGCGGGCTGGGACTAGCGGGAGACACCGGGGAGCTGTTTTTT. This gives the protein CASSLRGLGLAGDTGELFF.

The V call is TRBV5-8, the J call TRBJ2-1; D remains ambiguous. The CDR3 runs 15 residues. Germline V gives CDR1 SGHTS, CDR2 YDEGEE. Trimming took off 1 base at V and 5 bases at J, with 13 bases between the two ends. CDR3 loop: CASSLQLRRDNEQFF. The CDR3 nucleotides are TGTGCCAGCAGCTTGCAGTTACGCCGGGACAATGAGCAGTTCTTC. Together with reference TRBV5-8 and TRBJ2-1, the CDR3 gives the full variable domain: EAGVTQSPTHLIKTRGQQATLRCSPISGHTSVYWYQQALGLGLQFLLWYDEGEERNRGNFPPRFSGRQFPNYSSELNVNALELEDSALYLCASSLQLRRDNEQFFGPGTRLTVL.

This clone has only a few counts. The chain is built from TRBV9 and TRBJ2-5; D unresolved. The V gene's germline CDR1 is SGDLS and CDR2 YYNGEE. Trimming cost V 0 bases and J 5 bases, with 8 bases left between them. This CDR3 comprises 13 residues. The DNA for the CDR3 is TGTGCCAGCAGCGTAGACCCGCACGAGACCCAGTACTTC. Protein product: CASSVDPHETQYF. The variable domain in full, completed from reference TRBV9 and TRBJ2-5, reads DSGVTQTPKHLITATGQRVTLRCSPRSGDLSVYWYQQSLDQGLQFLIQYYNGEERAKGNILERFSAQQFPDLHSELNLSSLELGDSALYFCASSVDPHETQYFGPGTRLLVL.

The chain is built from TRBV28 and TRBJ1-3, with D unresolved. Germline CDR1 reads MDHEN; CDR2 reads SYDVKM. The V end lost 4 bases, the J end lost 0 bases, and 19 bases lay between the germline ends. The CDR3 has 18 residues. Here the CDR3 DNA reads TGTGCCAGCAGTTCCCCAGGCAGACTAGGTATCTCTGGAAACACCATATATTTT. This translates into CASSSPGRLGISGNTIYF.

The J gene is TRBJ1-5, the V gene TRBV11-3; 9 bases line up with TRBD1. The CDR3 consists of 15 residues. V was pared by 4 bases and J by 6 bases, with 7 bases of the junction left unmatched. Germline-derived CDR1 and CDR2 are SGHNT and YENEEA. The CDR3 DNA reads TGTGCCAGCAGCTGGAGGGGGACAGGGATTCAGCCCCAGCATTTT. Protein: CASSWRGTGIQPQHF.

DNA of the CDR3: TGTGCCAGCTCAACCACGGAGGGGGCTAACACTGAAGCTTTCTTT. Protein sequence: CASSTTEGANTEAFF. The V and J genes are TRBV18 and TRBJ1-1; 7 bases align to TRBD1. V shed 5 bases, J shed 2 bases, and the junction held 8 bases outside the gene matches. CDR3 size: 15 residues. Germline values: CDR1 KGHSH, CDR2 LQKENI.

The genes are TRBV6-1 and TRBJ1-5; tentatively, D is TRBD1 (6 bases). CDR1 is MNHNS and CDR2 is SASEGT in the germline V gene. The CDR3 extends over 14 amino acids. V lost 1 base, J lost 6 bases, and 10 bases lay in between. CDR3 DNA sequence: TGTGCCAGCAGTGAAGTGTCCAGGGGTCAGCCCCAGCATTTT. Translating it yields CASSEVSRGQPQHF.

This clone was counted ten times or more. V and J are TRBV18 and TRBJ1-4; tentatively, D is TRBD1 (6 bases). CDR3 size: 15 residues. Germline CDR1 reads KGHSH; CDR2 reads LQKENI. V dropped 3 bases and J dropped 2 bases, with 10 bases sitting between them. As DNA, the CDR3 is TGTGCCAGCTCACCCCAGGGGAACACTAATGAAAAACTGTTTTTT. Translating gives CASSPQGNTNEKLFF.

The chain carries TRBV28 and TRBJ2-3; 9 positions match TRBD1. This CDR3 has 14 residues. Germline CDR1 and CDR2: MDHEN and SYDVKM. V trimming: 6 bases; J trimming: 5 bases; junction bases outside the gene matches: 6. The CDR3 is CASSRTGGGDTQYF. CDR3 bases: TGTGCCAGCAGCCGCACAGGGGGCGGAGATACGCAGTATTTT. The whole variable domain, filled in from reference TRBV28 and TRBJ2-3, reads DVKVTQSSRYLVKRTGEKVFLECVQDMDHENMFWYRQDPGLGLRLIYFSYDVKMKEKGDIPEGYSVSREKKERFSLILESASTNQTSMYLCASSRTGGGDTQYFGPGTRLTVL.

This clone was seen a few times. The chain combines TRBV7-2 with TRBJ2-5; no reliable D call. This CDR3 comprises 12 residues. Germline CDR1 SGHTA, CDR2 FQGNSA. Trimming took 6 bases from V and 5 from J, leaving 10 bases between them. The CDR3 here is CASSTTRETQYF. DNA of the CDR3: TGTGCCAGCAGTACGACGAGGGAGACCCAGTACTTC.

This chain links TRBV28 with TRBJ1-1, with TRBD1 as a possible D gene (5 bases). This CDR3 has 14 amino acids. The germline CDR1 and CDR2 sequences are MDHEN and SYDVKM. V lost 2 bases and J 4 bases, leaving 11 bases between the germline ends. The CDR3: CASSLAGGVTEAFF. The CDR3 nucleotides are TGTGCCAGCAGTTTAGCGGGGGGTGTCACTGAAGCTTTCTTT.

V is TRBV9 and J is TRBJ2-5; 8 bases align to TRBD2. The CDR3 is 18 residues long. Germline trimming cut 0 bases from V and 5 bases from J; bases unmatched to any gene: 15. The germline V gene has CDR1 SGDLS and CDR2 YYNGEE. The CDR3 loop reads CASSVGSGGTSWWETQYF. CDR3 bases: TGTGCCAGCAGCGTAGGTAGTGGCGGGACTAGTTGGTGGGAGACCCAGTACTTC.

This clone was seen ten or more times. CDR3 sequence reads: CASSFGSAAGELFF. CDR3 in DNA: TGTGCCAGCAGTTTTGGTAGCGCGGCCGGGGAGCTGTTTTTT. J is TRBJ2-2 and V is TRBV27; TRBD2 might be the D (5 bases). The CDR3 has 14 amino acids. CDR1 is MNHEY, CDR2 SMNVEV, per germline (reference sequence). V gave up 3 bases and J gave up 6 bases, with 11 bases separating them.

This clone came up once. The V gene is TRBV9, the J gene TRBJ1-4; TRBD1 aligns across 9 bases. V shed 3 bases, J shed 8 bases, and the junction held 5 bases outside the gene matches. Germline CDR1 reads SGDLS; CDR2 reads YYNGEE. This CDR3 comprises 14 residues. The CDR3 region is CASSAGQGSEKLFF. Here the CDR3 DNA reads TGTGCCAGCAGCGCGGGACAGGGATCCGAAAAACTGTTTTTT.

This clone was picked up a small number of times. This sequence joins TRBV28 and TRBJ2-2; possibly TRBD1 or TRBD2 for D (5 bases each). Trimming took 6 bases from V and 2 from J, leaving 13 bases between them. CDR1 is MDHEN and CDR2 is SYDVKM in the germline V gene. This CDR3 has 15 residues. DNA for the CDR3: TGTGCCAGCAGGGTCGGGACCAAAAACACCGGGGAGCTGTTTTTT. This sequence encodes CASRVGTKNTGELFF.

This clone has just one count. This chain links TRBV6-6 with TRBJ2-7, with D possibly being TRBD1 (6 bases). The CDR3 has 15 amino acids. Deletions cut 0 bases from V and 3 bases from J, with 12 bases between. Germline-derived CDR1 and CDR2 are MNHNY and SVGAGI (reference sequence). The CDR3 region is CASSYSPRGYYEQYF. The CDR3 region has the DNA TGTGCCAGCAGTTACTCGCCTAGGGGGTACTACGAGCAGTACTTC.

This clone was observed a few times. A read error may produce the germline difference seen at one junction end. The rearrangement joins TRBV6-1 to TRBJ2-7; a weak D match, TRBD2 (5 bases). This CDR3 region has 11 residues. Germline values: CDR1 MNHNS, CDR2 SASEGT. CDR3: CATTSGSLGLF. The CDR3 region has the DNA TGTGCCACCACCTCGGGCAGCCTTGGACTCTTC.

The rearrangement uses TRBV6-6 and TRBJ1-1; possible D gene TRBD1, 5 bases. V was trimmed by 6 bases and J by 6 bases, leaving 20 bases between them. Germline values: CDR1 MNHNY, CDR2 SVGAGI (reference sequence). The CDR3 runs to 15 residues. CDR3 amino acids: CASSPRGGATSEAFF. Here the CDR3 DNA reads TGTGCCAGCAGCCCCCGCGGAGGGGCCACTTCTGAAGCTTTCTTT.

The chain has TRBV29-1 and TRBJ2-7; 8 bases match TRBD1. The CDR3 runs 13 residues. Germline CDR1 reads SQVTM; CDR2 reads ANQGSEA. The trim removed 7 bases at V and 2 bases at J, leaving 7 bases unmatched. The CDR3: CSARQGKAYEQYF. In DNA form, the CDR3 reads TGCAGCGCCAGACAGGGGAAAGCCTACGAGCAGTACTTC.

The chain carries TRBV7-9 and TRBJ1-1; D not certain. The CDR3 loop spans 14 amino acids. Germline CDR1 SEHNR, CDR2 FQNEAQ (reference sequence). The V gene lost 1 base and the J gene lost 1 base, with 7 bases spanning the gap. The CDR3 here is CASSLGTANTEAFF. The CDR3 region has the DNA TGTGCCAGCAGCTTAGGGACGGCGAACACTGAAGCTTTCTTT.

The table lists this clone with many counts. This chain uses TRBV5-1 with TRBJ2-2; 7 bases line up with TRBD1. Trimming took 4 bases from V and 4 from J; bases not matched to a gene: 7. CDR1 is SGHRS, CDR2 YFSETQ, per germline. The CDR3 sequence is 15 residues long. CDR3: CASSIGQAGTGELFF. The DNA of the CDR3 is TGCGCCAGCAGCATAGGACAGGCGGGCACCGGGGAGCTGTTTTTT.

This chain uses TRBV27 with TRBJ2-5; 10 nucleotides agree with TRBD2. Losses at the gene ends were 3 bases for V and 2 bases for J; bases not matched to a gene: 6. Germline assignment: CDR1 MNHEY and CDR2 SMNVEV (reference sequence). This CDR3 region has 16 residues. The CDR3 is CASSFHWTSGQETQYF. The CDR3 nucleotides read TGTGCCAGCAGTTTCCACTGGACTAGCGGACAAGAGACCCAGTACTTC.

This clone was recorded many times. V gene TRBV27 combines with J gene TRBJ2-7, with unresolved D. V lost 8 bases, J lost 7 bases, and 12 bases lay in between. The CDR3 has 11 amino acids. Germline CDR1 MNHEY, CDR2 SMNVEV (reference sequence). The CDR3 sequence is CASFSPREQYF. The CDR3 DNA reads TGTGCCAGCTTTTCCCCCAGGGAGCAGTACTTC.

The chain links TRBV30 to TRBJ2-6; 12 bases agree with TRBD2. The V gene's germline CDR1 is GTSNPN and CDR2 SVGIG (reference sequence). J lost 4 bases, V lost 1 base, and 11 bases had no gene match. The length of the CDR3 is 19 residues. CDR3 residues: CAWSAGASGRAGGANVLTF. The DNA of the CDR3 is TGTGCCTGGAGTGCCGGGGCTAGCGGGAGGGCAGGAGGGGCCAACGTCCTGACTTTC.

In nucleotides, the CDR3 is TGTGCCAGTAGTAAGTCCAACACCGGGGAGCTGTTTTTT. Translating it yields CASSKSNTGELFF. The chain joins TRBV19 to TRBJ2-2, with unresolved D. This CDR3 region has 13 residues. V lost 4 bases and J 2 bases, leaving 5 bases between the germline ends. Germline-derived CDR1 and CDR2 are LNHDA and SQIVND (reference sequence).

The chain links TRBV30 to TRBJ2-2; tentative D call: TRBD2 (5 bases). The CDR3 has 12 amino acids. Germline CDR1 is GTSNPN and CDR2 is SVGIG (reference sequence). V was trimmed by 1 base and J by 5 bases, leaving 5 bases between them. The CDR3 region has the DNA TGTGCCTGGAGTGCGGGAACCGGGGAGCTGTTTTTT. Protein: CAWSAGTGELFF.

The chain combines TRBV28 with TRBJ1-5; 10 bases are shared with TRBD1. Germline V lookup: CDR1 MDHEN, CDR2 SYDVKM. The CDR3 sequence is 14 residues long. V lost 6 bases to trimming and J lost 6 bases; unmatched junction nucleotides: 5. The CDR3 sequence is CASRRTGGVQPQHF. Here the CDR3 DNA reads TGTGCCAGCAGGAGGACAGGGGGGGTTCAGCCCCAGCATTTT.

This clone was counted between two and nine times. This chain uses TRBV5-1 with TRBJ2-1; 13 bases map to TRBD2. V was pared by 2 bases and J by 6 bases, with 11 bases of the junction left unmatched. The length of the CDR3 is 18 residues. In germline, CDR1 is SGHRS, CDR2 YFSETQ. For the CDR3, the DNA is TGCGCCAGCAGCTTATTCACTAGCGGGAGGGCAGTGGGCAATGAGCAGTTCTTC. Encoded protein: CASSLFTSGRAVGNEQFF.